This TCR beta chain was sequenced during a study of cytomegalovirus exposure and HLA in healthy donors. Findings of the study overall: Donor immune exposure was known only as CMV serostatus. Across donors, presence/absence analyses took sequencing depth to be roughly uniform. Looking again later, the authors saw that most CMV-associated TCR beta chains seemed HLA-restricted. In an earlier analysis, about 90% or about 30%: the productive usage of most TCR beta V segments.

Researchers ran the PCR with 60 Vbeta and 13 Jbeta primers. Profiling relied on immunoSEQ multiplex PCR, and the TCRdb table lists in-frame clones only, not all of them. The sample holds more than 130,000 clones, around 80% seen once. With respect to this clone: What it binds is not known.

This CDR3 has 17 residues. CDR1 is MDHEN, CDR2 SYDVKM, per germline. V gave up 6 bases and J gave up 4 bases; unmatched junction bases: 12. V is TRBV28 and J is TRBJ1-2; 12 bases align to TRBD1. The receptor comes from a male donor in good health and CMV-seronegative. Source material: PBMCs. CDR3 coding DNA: TGTGCCAGCAGATCCCCGGGACAGGGGGCCAAAACCTATGGCTACACCTTC. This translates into CASRSPGQGAKTYGYTF.